This T cell receptor (beta chain) stems from a study of blood T cell repertoires in COVID-19. Overall study: Donors in the United States, Italy and Spain gave samples during acute or convalescent COVID-19. T cells, B-cell-depleted T cells, or PBMCs provided the cDNA or gDNA that served as material.

CDR1 LNHDA and CDR2 SQIVND come from the germline V gene (reference sequence). Deletions cut 6 bases from V and 1 base from J, with 12 bases between. The CDR3 runs to 14 residues. Original data processing: How many nucleated cells were present was estimated from reference gene primer amplification. Clones were read by immunoSEQ multiplex PCR, and TCRdb kept only the in-frame ones, dropping some. V, J and clone size derive from that table, while D and trimming were established from the DNA sequence. The table lists about 180,000 clones, approximately 83% of them singletons. V is TRBV19 and J is TRBJ1-1; weak D call: TRBD1 (6 bases). Sequenced: peripheral blood. The sequence was collected from a human donor in a cohort sampled during active COVID-19. The CDR3 bases are TGTGCCAGTAGCCGGACAGCAACGAACACTGAAGCTTTCTTT. Amino acid sequence: CASSRTATNTEAFF.